The present T cell receptor beta chain was sequenced within a study of cytomegalovirus exposure and HLA in healthy donors. Trimming pared 4 bases from V and 4 bases from J, leaving 13 bases between. Germline CDR1 reads MGHDK; CDR2 reads SYGVNS. CDR3 length: 15 residues. 60 Vbeta and 13 Jbeta primers were used in PCR. Assay used: immunoSEQ multiplex PCR; TCRdb lists only in-frame clones, some missing. Counted here are about 55,000 clones, about 84% occurring once; the ten biggest clones make up roughly 1.5%. This sequence originates from a young man in good health and CMV-seronegative. Source material: PBMCs. The J gene is TRBJ2-2, the V gene TRBV25-1; tentatively, D is TRBD1 (5 bases). Here the CDR3 DNA reads TGTGCCAGCAGTGTGGCAGGGTTTAGCACCGGGGAGCTGTTTTTT. Translated: CASSVAGFSTGELFF. Based on the CDR3 plus reference TRBV25-1 and TRBJ2-2, the full variable domain is EADIYQTPRYLVIGTGKKITLECSQTMGHDKMYWYQQDPGMELHLIHYSYGVNSTEKGDLSSESTVSRIRTEHFPLTLESARPSHTSQYLCASSVAGFSTGELFFGEGSRLTVL.